The 7 T cell receptor beta chains given below trace back to one sample, sequenced in a study of T-cell reconstitution after alpha-beta-depleted transplantation in children. Unique molecular identifiers were used in preparing the TCRbeta library. TCRdb re-derived calls from the PCR reads in MiXCR, one entry per CDR3 protein. The sample consists of hundreds of thousands of distinct CDR3 sequences, about an eighth of them appearing once. The specimen comprised PBMCs, mostly from graft donor cells, sampled 360 days after TCRalphabeta/CD19-depleted stem cell transplant. All receptors come from a male patient aged 10 to 17 who had a stem cell transplant for acute myeloid leukemia, so the T cells may come from the graft donor.

V usage is TRBV6-5 and J usage is TRBJ2-1; 8 bases match TRBD1. Per the germline V gene, CDR1 is MNHEY and CDR2 is SVGAGI. V lost 0 bases and J lost 0; bases outside the gene matches: 10. The CDR3 is 19 amino acids. The CDR3 region has the DNA TGTGCCAGCAGTTACTCGGGACAGGCCTCCTTGAGCTCCTACAATGAGCAGTTCTTC. Translating gives CASSYSGQASLSSYNEQFF.

V and J are TRBV12-3 or TRBV12-4 and TRBJ2-1; D is unclear. The CDR3 is 14 amino acids. Trimming shortened V by 8 bases and J by 10 bases, and 21 bases separated the two germline ends. CDR3 sequence reads: CASYPSPGPREQFF. CDR3 nucleotide sequence: TGTGCCAGCTATCCCTCCCCCGGCCCCAGAGAGCAGTTCTTC.

This clonotype has only a few counts. The rearrangement uses TRBV27 and TRBJ2-7; a possible D gene is TRBD1 (6 bases). The CDR3 extends over 14 amino acids. Germline V CDR1 and CDR2: MNHEY, SMNVEV (reference sequence). V gave up 2 bases and J gave up 6 bases, with 14 bases separating them. CDR3 sequence: CASSLIDRSGEQYF. In DNA form, the CDR3 reads TGTGCCAGCAGTTTAATCGACAGGTCGGGCGAGCAGTACTTC.

The rearrangement uses TRBV11-2 and TRBJ2-2, with a possible D match to TRBD2 (5 bases). There are 18 residues in the CDR3. Trimming pared 5 bases from V and 4 bases from J, leaving 23 bases between. Germline assignment: CDR1 SGHAT and CDR2 FQNNGV. The CDR3 bases are TGTGCCAGCAGCCCTCTACGGAGCGGCGCCACGGGCACCGGGGAGCTGTTTTTT. The encoded protein is CASSPLRSGATGTGELFF. Together with reference TRBV11-2 and TRBJ2-2, the CDR3 gives the full variable domain: EAGVAQSPRYKIIEKRQSVAFWCNPISGHATLYWYQQILGQGPKLLIQFQNNGVVDDSQLPKDRFSAERLKGVDSTLKIQPAKLEDSAVYLCASSPLRSGATGTGELFFGEGSRLTVL.

V gene TRBV20-1 combines with J gene TRBJ2-3; the D is unclear. Trimming shortened V by 6 bases and J by 2 bases, and 15 bases separated the two germline ends. In germline, CDR1 is DFQATT, CDR2 SNEGSKA (reference sequence). This CDR3 is 14 amino acids long. In DNA form, the CDR3 reads TGCAGTGCCATTCTTCCCATTAACACAGATACGCAGTATTTT. Translated: CSAILPINTDTQYF.

The rearrangement joins TRBV20-1 to TRBJ2-7; unclear D gene. The CDR3 spans 12 residues. The V end lost 5 bases, the J end lost 0 bases, and 8 bases lay between the germline ends. The germline gives CDR1 DFQATT, CDR2 SNEGSKA (reference sequence). As DNA, the CDR3 is TGCAGTGCTCCGACTCACTCCTACGAGCAGTACTTC. As protein: CSAPTHSYEQYF.

This clonotype was observed a few times. The rearrangement joins TRBV28 to TRBJ2-1; 7 bases are shared with TRBD2. V lost 5 bases and J lost 10; bases outside the gene matches: 20. Germline-derived CDR1 and CDR2 are MDHEN and SYDVKM. The CDR3 runs 17 residues. The CDR3, as DNA: TGTGCCAGCAGTCTGTATTACGGCGGGAGTATGCGATTAGAGCAGTTCTTC. Protein product: CASSLYYGGSMRLEQFF.